Listed here are 24 T cell receptor beta chains from one sample, sequenced in a study of blood T cell repertoires in COVID-19. Profiling relied on immunoSEQ multiplex PCR, and the TCRdb table lists in-frame clones only, not all of them. The repertoire has more than 95,000 clones, around 82% of them found once; the top ten carry under 5.5%. The sequenced material came from peripheral blood. These receptors originate from a man in his 60s with acute or convalescent COVID-19.

The chain recombines TRBV9 with TRBJ1-1; TRBD1 is a possible D gene (6 bases). The CDR3 consists of 14 residues. Germline V gene data show CDR1 as SGDLS and CDR2 as YYNGEE. V dropped 3 bases and J dropped 5 bases, with 14 bases sitting between them. The CDR3 here is CASSGGGGGTEAFF. The CDR3 DNA reads as TGTGCCAGCAGCGGCGGGGGAGGGGGAACTGAAGCTTTCTTT.

The chain couples TRBV24-1 to TRBJ2-1, with D possibly TRBD1 on 6 matching bases. Germline assignment: CDR1 KGHDR and CDR2 SFDVKD. The CDR3 extends over 18 amino acids. V was trimmed by 5 bases and J by 0 bases, leaving 19 bases between them. CDR3 protein: CATSAPPGTQSSYNEQFF. The CDR3 coding sequence is TGTGCCACCAGTGCCCCTCCAGGGACACAGAGCTCCTACAATGAGCAGTTCTTC.

The chain employs TRBV19 and TRBJ2-6, with unresolved D. With 10 bases removed from V and 0 bases from J, the gap between germline ends came to 10 bases. This CDR3 has 14 amino acids. CDR1 LNHDA and CDR2 SQIVND come from the germline V gene (reference sequence). Here the CDR3 DNA reads TGTGCCACCAAATCAGGCTCTGGGGCCAACGTCCTGACTTTC. Protein sequence: CATKSGSGANVLTF.

This sequence joins TRBV9 and TRBJ1-1, with TRBD1 identical over 10 bases. This CDR3 has 15 amino acids. Germline assignment: CDR1 SGDLS and CDR2 YYNGEE. V lost 0 bases, J lost 5 bases, and 4 bases stayed unmatched. DNA for the CDR3: TGTGCCAGCAGCGTAGGGGGACAGGGGAAGACTGAAGCTTTCTTT. Amino acids: CASSVGGQGKTEAFF.

The chain uses TRBV5-1 and TRBJ1-1; D is possibly TRBD1 (5 bases). The V and J ends lost 1 base and 4 bases respectively, with 8 bases between them. In germline, CDR1 is SGHRS, CDR2 YFSETQ. This CDR3 spans 13 amino acids. CDR3: CASSLQGVTEAFF. CDR3 in DNA: TGCGCCAGCAGCTTGCAGGGCGTCACTGAAGCTTTCTTT.

The rearrangement uses TRBV21-1 and TRBJ1-5. TRBV21-1 is a documented pseudogene. The CDR3 consists of 16 residues. DNA of the CDR3: TGTGCCAGCAGCAAAGTACGGACATTAGCGGGTCAGCCCCAGCATTTT. It specifies CASSKVRTLAGQPQHF.

This clone was counted a single time. The DNA for the CDR3 is TGTGCCAGCACCCTAGGAGATACGCAGTATTTT. Residues: CASTLGDTQYF. The V gene is TRBV12-3 or TRBV12-4, the J gene TRBJ2-3; no reliable D call. The CDR3 loop spans 11 amino acids. The ends were cut back, 7 bases at V and 5 bases at J, with 7 bases in the middle.

This clone was detected many times. The chain combines TRBV30 with TRBJ1-5; D possibly corresponds to TRBD1 (5 bases). Trimming removed 3 bases from V and 4 bases from J, with 19 bases in between. Germline CDR1 is GTSNPN and CDR2 is SVGIG (reference sequence). This CDR3 has 16 residues. The CDR3 is CAWSRFWGGRNQPQHF. CDR3 nucleotides: TGTGCCTGGAGCCGGTTTTGGGGGGGAAGGAATCAGCCCCAGCATTTT.

This rearrangement joins TRBV14 to TRBJ2-7; TRBD2 matches at 10 bases. The CDR3 sequence is 15 residues long. V was pared by 1 base and J by 3 bases, with 3 bases of the junction left unmatched. Germline CDR1 is SGHDN and CDR2 is FVKESK. CDR3 sequence (DNA): TGTGCCAGCAGCCAAGCACTAGCGGGACTCTACGAGCAGTACTTC. Translated, it gives CASSQALAGLYEQYF.

V gene TRBV4-2 combines with J gene TRBJ1-6; 7 bases line up with TRBD1. V lost 1 base to trimming and J lost 2 bases; unmatched junction nucleotides: 8. The CDR3 consists of 18 residues. Germline-derived CDR1 and CDR2 are LGHNA and YNFKEQ. The CDR3 nucleotides read TGTGCCAGCAGCCAAGCACCTGACAGGGCCACCTATAATTCACCCCTCCACTTT. It translates to CASSQAPDRATYNSPLHF.

This clone occurred a few times. This chain uses TRBV13 with TRBJ1-1; no definite D call. The V gene lost 5 bases and the J gene lost 0 bases, with 7 bases spanning the gap. In germline, CDR1 is PRHDT, CDR2 FYEKMQ (reference sequence). The CDR3 is made up of 13 amino acids. The CDR3 loop reads CASSLPVNTEAFF. The CDR3 bases are TGTGCCAGCAGCCTCCCAGTGAACACTGAAGCTTTCTTT.

This clone was seen a single time. The chain carries TRBV7-9 and TRBJ2-7; 11 bases are a match to TRBD2. This CDR3 is built from 17 residues. Germline CDR1 SEHNR, CDR2 FQNEAQ (reference sequence). The J segment lost 3 bases and the V segment lost 8 bases, leaving 15 bases of the junction unmatched. CDR3 DNA: TGTGCCAGCTCGTACGGGGGAGCGACTAGCGGGATCTACGAGCAGTACTTC. This gives the protein CASSYGGATSGIYEQYF.

In its sample, this clone was seen once. The chain joins TRBV12-5 to TRBJ1-5; unclear D gene. Germline V gene data show CDR1 as LGHNT and CDR2 as FRNRAP. The length of the CDR3 is 11 residues. V lost 6 bases and J 4 bases, leaving 4 bases between the germline ends. The CDR3 spells CASGLNQPQHF. The CDR3 bases are TGTGCTAGTGGCCTGAATCAGCCCCAGCATTTT. The whole variable domain, remainder taken from reference TRBV12-5 and TRBJ1-5, is DARVTQTPRHKVTEMGQEVTMRCQPILGHNTVFWYRQTMMQGLELLAYFRNRAPLDDSGMPKDRFSAEMPDATLATLKIQPSEPRDSAVYFCASGLNQPQHFGDGTRLSIL.

V gene TRBV18 combines with J gene TRBJ1-1; 8 bases match TRBD1. Germline values: CDR1 KGHSH, CDR2 LQKENI. The V gene end was trimmed by 6 bases and the J gene end by 5 bases; junction bases not matched to a gene: 11. There are 15 residues in the CDR3. CDR3 amino acids: CASSPQTGVKTEAFF. The CDR3 coding sequence is TGTGCCAGCTCGCCCCAGACAGGGGTTAAAACTGAAGCTTTCTTT. The variable domain in full, completed from reference TRBV18 and TRBJ1-1, reads NAGVMQNPRHLVRRRGQEARLRCSPMKGHSHVYWYRQLPEEGLKFMVYLQKENIIDESGMPKERFSAEFPKEGPSILRIQQVVRGDSAAYFCASSPQTGVKTEAFFGQGTRLTVV.

This rearrangement joins TRBV7-3 to TRBJ2-5; tentative D call: TRBD1 (5 bases). With 3 bases removed from V and 5 bases from J, the gap between germline ends came to 13 bases. Germline values: CDR1 SGHTA, CDR2 FQGTGA. The CDR3 is made up of 14 amino acids. DNA of the CDR3: TGTGCCAGCAGCTTCCAGGGTCCCTGGGAGACCCAGTACTTC. It specifies CASSFQGPWETQYF.

The V gene is TRBV5-1, the J gene TRBJ2-2; 11 nucleotides line up with TRBD1. With 4 bases clipped from V and 5 bases from J, the junction kept 4 bases outside the gene matches. Germline-derived CDR1 and CDR2 are SGHRS and YFSETQ. CDR3 length: 15 residues. CDR3 residues: CASSRTGGGTGELFF. The CDR3, as DNA: TGCGCCAGCAGCAGGACAGGGGGCGGGACCGGGGAGCTGTTTTTT.

The rearrangement uses TRBV7-2 and TRBJ1-5, with 8 bases aligning to TRBD1. The trim removed 4 bases at V and 4 bases at J, leaving 3 bases unmatched. This CDR3 comprises 14 residues. Germline CDR1 and CDR2: SGHTA and FQGNSA. CDR3: CASSSQGANQPQHF. CDR3 coding DNA: TGTGCCAGCAGCTCTCAGGGGGCTAATCAGCCCCAGCATTTT.

V gene TRBV3-1 (or the pseudogene TRBV3-2) combines with J gene TRBJ2-5; 8 nucleotides line up with TRBD2. CDR1 and CDR2 from the germline V gene are LGHDT and YNNKEL (reference sequence). Trimming cost V 3 bases and J 4 bases; bases outside gene matches: 10. The CDR3 covers 16 residues. CDR3 protein: CASSHSTRGDRETQYF. The CDR3 region has the DNA TGTGCCAGCAGCCACTCGACGCGGGGGGATCGAGAGACCCAGTACTTC.

The V call is TRBV10-3, the J call TRBJ1-1, with D unclear. The CDR3 is 16 residues long. CDR1 and CDR2 (germline): ENHRY, SYGVKD. Trimming left V 3 bases short and J 0 bases short, with 14 bases between. The CDR3 nucleotides read TGTGCCATCAGTGATTCCCAGGTTGGAATGAACACTGAAGCTTTCTTT. It specifies CAISDSQVGMNTEAFF.

The chain recombines TRBV5-5 with TRBJ1-3; 8 bases match TRBD1. This CDR3 has 14 amino acids. V lost 2 bases and J lost 4; bases outside the gene matches: 2. Germline V gives CDR1 SGHKS, CDR2 YYEKEE (reference sequence). CDR3 nucleotide sequence: TGTGCCAGCAGCTTAAGACAGGGGGGAAACACCATATATTTT. Residues: CASSLRQGGNTIYF.

The chain combines TRBV10-3 with TRBJ1-5; 7 bases align to TRBD1. The CDR3 runs 13 residues. The germline V gene encodes CDR1 ENHRY and CDR2 SYGVKD. V was clipped by 11 bases and J by 4 bases; unmatched bases: 8. The CDR3 nucleotides read TGTGCCGTACGACAGGGAGTAAATCAGCCCCAGCATTTT. It translates to CAVRQGVNQPQHF.

CDR3 DNA: TGTGCCTGGAGCCAGGGCCGCGAGCAGTACTTC. Translating it yields CAWSQGREQYF. The genes are TRBV30 and TRBJ2-7; maybe TRBD1 (5 bases). Germline V gene sequence: CDR1 GTSNPN, CDR2 SVGIG (reference sequence). The V and J ends lost 3 bases and 6 bases respectively, with 9 bases between them. This CDR3 contains 11 residues.

The genes are TRBV7-2 and TRBJ2-1, with 8 bases aligning to TRBD2. Per germline, CDR1 SGHTA and CDR2 FQGNSA. CDR3 length: 17 amino acids. Losses at the gene ends were 6 bases for V and 9 bases for J; bases not matched to a gene: 19. The CDR3 region has the DNA TGTGCCAGCAGGATGACGTCGGTTTCGGGAGGGCCTCTTGAGCAGTTCTTC. This translates into CASRMTSVSGGPLEQFF.

This clone was recorded only once. The chain employs TRBV3-1 (or the pseudogene TRBV3-2) and TRBJ2-7; the D is unclear. Germline CDR1 and CDR2: LGHDT and YNNKEL (reference sequence). This CDR3 spans 13 amino acids. V lost 4 bases to trimming and J lost 7 bases, with 14 bases between them. This CDR3 is CASSPRLGREQYF. In DNA form, the CDR3 reads TGTGCCAGCAGCCCACGACTTGGCCGGGAGCAGTACTTC.